The rows below give T cell receptor beta chains drawn from one sample of a study of T cells expressing NK-cell markers. After re-calling the 5' RACE reads, TCRdb lists one entry per CDR3 protein, DNA absent. This sample's table has around 140,000 distinct CDR3 sequences. Sample: blood T cells: a sorted CD56 or NKG2C T cell subset, CD4+ or CD8+ T cells, or bulk PBMC T cells (not recorded which). The source is a man between 18 and 29 years old in good health. Each CDR3 is given with its conserved first and last residue.

TRBJ2-1 TRBV7-6 CASTHNGGDFIEQFF
TRBJ2-2 TRBV6-6 CASSYGYAGELFF
TRBJ2-1 TRBV29-1 CSVAGQGGSYNEQFF
TRBJ1-5 TRBV6-2/TRBV6-3 CASLKDRAFNQPQHF
TRBJ2-1 TRBV7-3 CASSIGTSGSLLYNEQFF
TRBJ2-1 TRBV4-1 CASSQSAGDEQFF
TRBJ2-1 TRBV7-9 CASSFRDYRTNEQFF
TRBJ2-3 TRBV25-1 CASRSVLGDPGDTQYF
TRBJ2-2 TRBV30 CAVSNTGELFF
TRBJ2-3 TRBV7-8 CASSLRTSFVDTQYF
TRBJ2-7 TRBV29-1 CSVFGVGGGSYEQYF
TRBJ1-1 TRBV7-9 CASSVGQVNTEAFF
TRBJ2-6 TRBV19 CASMGQGDSGANVLTF
TRBJ2-7 TRBV23-1 CASSPGTGTTYEQYF
TRBJ2-1 TRBV19 CASSMDNSYNEQFF
TRBJ1-1 TRBV12-3/TRBV12-4 CASSLTQGPNTEAFF
TRBJ1-3 TRBV20-1 CSARPNIPPGNTIYF
TRBJ2-3 TRBV3-1 CASSQLSQGTDTQYF
TRBJ2-7 TRBV29-1 CSGEGSPPAYEQYF
TRBJ1-3 TRBV12-3/TRBV12-4 CASSLQVGAGNTIYF
TRBJ1-1 TRBV19 CASRTGMNTEAFF
TRBJ2-2 TRBV15 CATSRMTENTGELFF
TRBJ2-5 TRBV7-6 CASSLRGNQETQYF
TRBJ2-5 TRBV7-8 CASSLGSRGAQYF
TRBJ2-5 TRBV12-3/TRBV12-4 CASSLVAETQYF
TRBJ1-4 TRBV7-9 CASRGQGDEKLFF
TRBJ2-3 TRBV4-3 CASSHSTGDTDTQYF
TRBJ2-1 TRBV2 CASRDTLGGGGSNEQFF
TRBJ1-3 TRBV6-1 CASSEWGQGLGNTIYF
TRBJ2-7 TRBV5-1 CASSYRQGAGEQYF
TRBJ2-2 TRBV2 CARAGTQDTGELFF
TRBJ2-6 TRBV19 CASSGEGANVLTF
TRBJ2-1 TRBV5-1 CASSLARGVDEQFF
TRBJ1-5 TRBV12-3/TRBV12-4 CASSPDGRDQPQHF
TRBJ2-5 TRBV3-1 CASSQGTTLYQETQYF
TRBJ1-5 TRBV6-1 CASSDSRGNSQPQHF
TRBJ1-2 TRBV6-5 CASRPAYGYTF
TRBJ1-5 TRBV4-3 CASSLGTGENQPQHF
TRBJ2-7 TRBV28 CASSFSGRSSYEQYF
TRBJ2-3 TRBV10-3 CAILGSPTDTQYF
TRBJ2-7 TRBV20-1 CSARTGIPYEQYF
TRBJ2-7 TRBV27 CASSQLANYEQYF
TRBJ2-7 TRBV27 CASSLSGRLDTYEQYF
TRBJ2-5 TRBV7-9 CASSLVSSQETQYF
TRBJ1-1 TRBV7-9 CASSSPTDGGLNTEAFF
TRBJ2-5 TRBV21-1 CASSIPDRAQETQYF
TRBJ2-2 TRBV25-1 CASSVGTSGAGELFF
TRBJ2-3 TRBV4-2 CASSQDWSGAGTQYF
TRBJ1-1 TRBV20-1 CSARLRTGWATEAFF
TRBJ1-5 TRBV21-1 CASSKAQGDQPQHF
TRBJ2-3 TRBV5-4 CASSELPGADTQYF
TRBJ2-3 TRBV5-5 CASSLRAGTGATDTQYF